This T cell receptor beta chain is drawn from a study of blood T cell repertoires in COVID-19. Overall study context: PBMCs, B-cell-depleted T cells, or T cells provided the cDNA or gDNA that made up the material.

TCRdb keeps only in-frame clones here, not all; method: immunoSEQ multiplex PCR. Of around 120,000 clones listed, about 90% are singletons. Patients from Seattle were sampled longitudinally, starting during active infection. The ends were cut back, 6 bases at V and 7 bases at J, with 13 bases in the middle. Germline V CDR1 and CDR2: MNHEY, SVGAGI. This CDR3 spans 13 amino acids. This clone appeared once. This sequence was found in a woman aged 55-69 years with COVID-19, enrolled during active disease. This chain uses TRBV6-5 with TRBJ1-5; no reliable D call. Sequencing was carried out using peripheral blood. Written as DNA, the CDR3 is TGTGCCAGCAGGGGCGATTATGAGCAGCCCCAGCATTTT. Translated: CASRGDYEQPQHF.